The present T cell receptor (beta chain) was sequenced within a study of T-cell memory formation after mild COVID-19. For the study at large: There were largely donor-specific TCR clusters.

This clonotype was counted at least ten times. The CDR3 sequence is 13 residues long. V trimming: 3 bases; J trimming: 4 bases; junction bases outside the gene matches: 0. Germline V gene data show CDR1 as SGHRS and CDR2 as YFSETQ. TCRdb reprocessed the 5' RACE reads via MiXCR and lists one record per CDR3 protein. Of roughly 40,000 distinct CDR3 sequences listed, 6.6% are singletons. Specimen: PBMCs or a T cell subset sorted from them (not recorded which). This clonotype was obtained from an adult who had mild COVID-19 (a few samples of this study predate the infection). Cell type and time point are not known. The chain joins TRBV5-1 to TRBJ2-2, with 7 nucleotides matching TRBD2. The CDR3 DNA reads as TGCGCCAGCAGCTCGGGGGGCACCGGGGAGCTGTTTTTT. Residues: CASSSGGTGELFF. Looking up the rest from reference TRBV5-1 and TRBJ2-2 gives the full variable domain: KAGVTQTPRYLIKTRGQQVTLSCSPISGHRSVSWYQQTPGQGLQFLFEYFSETQRNKGNFPGRFSGRQFSNSRSEMNVSTLELGDSALYLCASSSGGTGELFFGEGSRLTVL.